These 12 T cell receptor beta chains came from one sample sequenced in a study of shared clonotypes between healthy human individuals. Method: immunoSEQ multiplex PCR; TCRdb's copy keeps in-frame clones and lacks some. This table has 1,500,000 or so clones, around 97% appearing once. Sequencing input: naive CD4+ T cells sorted from blood. Subset noted: CD45RA+ positively selected. Every receptor here comes from a man younger than 40 in good health.

About this clone itself: Distinct nucleotide sequences in the sample also encode this CDR3. The rearrangement joins TRBV5-1 to TRBJ2-2; unclear D gene. The ends were cut back, 0 bases at V and 3 bases at J, with 3 bases in the middle. The CDR3 contains 13 residues. The germline V gene has CDR1 SGHRS and CDR2 YFSETQ. This chain's CDR3 is CASSLGYTGELFF. CDR3 DNA: TGCGCCAGCAGCTTGGGATACACCGGGGAGCTGTTTTTT.

This clone was detected only once. At the DNA level, this CDR3 is encoded by other sequences in the same sample as well. The rearrangement links TRBV18 to TRBJ2-7; 7 bases fit TRBD1. The CDR3 sequence is 14 residues long. Trimming at V came to 3 bases and at J to 6 bases, leaving 8 bases not matched to a gene. CDR1 and CDR2 (germline): KGHSH, LQKENI. This CDR3 reads CASSPLDRVSEQYF. CDR3 coding DNA: TGTGCCAGCTCACCTCTCGACAGGGTGAGCGAGCAGTACTTC.

This clone was seen only once. The rearrangement joins TRBV4-3 to TRBJ2-1; D gene unclear. V dropped 0 bases and J dropped 9 bases, with 9 bases sitting between them. Germline V gene sequence: CDR1 LGHNA, CDR2 YSLEER. This CDR3 is built from 13 residues. As DNA, the CDR3 is TGCGCCAGCAGCCAAGATAACGGCGGTGAGCAGTTCTTC. Its translation: CASSQDNGGEQFF.

CDR3 nucleotide sequence: TGTGCCAGTAGTATAGAGGGGGGACCCGAGCAGTACTTC. Translating it yields CASSIEGGPEQYF. The chain couples TRBV19 to TRBJ2-7, with D tentatively TRBD2 (6 bases). Per the germline V gene, CDR1 is LNHDA and CDR2 is SQIVND (reference sequence). V was shortened by 0 bases and J by 6 bases, with 9 bases between the two germline ends. The CDR3 is 13 amino acids.

The chain carries TRBV11-2 and TRBJ1-5, with unresolved D. Trimming removed 2 bases from V and 0 bases from J, with 11 bases in between. The germline CDR1 and CDR2 sequences are SGHAT and FQNNGV. The CDR3 extends over 16 amino acids. DNA for the CDR3: TGTGCCAGCAGCTTAAACGGCAGACATAGCAATCAGCCCCAGCATTTT. It encodes CASSLNGRHSNQPQHF.

The chain carries TRBV28 and TRBJ2-2; 10 nucleotides align to TRBD1. V shed 5 bases, J shed 7 bases, and the junction held 10 bases outside the gene matches. CDR3 length: 16 amino acids. Germline V gene sequence: CDR1 MDHEN, CDR2 SYDVKM. The CDR3 nucleotides read TGTGCCAGCAGTCAACAACCGGGACAGGGGTTCGGGGAGCTGTTTTTT. Amino acid sequence: CASSQQPGQGFGELFF.

This chain connects TRBV7-9 to TRBJ2-3, with TRBD2 matching over 16 bases. The ends lost 3 bases at V and 2 bases at J; junction bases unmatched: 2. Germline lookup yields CDR1 SEHNR and CDR2 FQNEAQ (reference sequence). This CDR3 spans 17 amino acids. CDR3 amino acids: CASSLGTSGGVTDTQYF. The CDR3, as DNA: TGTGCCAGCAGCTTGGGGACTAGCGGGGGGGTCACAGATACGCAGTATTTT.

The chain links TRBV18 to TRBJ2-7; 10 nucleotides align to TRBD1. This CDR3 contains 14 residues. Germline V CDR1 and CDR2: KGHSH, LQKENI. V shed 5 bases and J 3 bases; nucleotides not matched to a gene: 4. DNA for the CDR3: TGTGCCAGCTCATCAGGACAGGGGGACTACGAGCAGTACTTC. Amino acids: CASSSGQGDYEQYF.

The rearrangement uses TRBV21-1 and TRBJ2-1; the D call in the table, TRBD2, was not verified against the DNA. TRBV21-1 is a pseudogene segment. The length of the CDR3 is 16 residues. CDR3 loop: CASSSVIEAGQIEQFF. The CDR3 nucleotides are TGTGCCAGCAGCTCTGTAATCGAAGCGGGCCAAATTGAGCAGTTCTTC.

This clone was observed a single time. The chain links TRBV18 to TRBJ2-7; no clear D gene. The V gene's germline CDR1 is KGHSH and CDR2 LQKENI. The CDR3 is 16 amino acids. V was shortened by 3 bases and J by 0 bases, with 15 bases between the two germline ends. In DNA form, the CDR3 reads TGTGCCAGCTCACCCATGGACGTGACGATCTCCTACGAGCAGTACTTC. This codes for CASSPMDVTISYEQYF. Variable domain in full (rest from reference TRBV18 and TRBJ2-7): NAGVMQNPRHLVRRRGQEARLRCSPMKGHSHVYWYRQLPEEGLKFMVYLQKENIIDESGMPKERFSAEFPKEGPSILRIQQVVRGDSAAYFCASSPMDVTISYEQYFGPGTRLTVT.

The genes are TRBV4-2 and TRBJ1-5; a possible D gene is TRBD1 (6 bases). V dropped 7 bases and J dropped 1 base, with 23 bases sitting between them. Germline V gene lookup returns CDR1 LGHNA and CDR2 YNFKEQ. CDR3 size: 18 residues. CDR3 bases: TGTGCCAGCACCCCCGGTCGGGCAGGGGAGGACAGCAATCAGCCCCAGCATTTT. Its protein is CASTPGRAGEDSNQPQHF.

This rearrangement joins TRBV19 to TRBJ2-3; no clear D. Deletions cut 6 bases from V and 1 base from J, with 11 bases between. The CDR3 is made up of 14 amino acids. In germline, CDR1 is LNHDA, CDR2 SQIVND (reference sequence). CDR3 bases: TGTGCCAGTAGGCCGGATGGCCGCACAGATACGCAGTATTTT. This codes for CASRPDGRTDTQYF.